This TCR beta chain was identified during a study of blood T cell repertoires in COVID-19. At the level of the study: The United States, Italy and Spain provided the acute and convalescent COVID-19 samples.

Per the authors' pipeline: Reference gene primer amplification gave estimated nucleated cell counts. This table comes from immunoSEQ multiplex PCR, and its TCRdb copy is limited to in-frame clones, with some not included. D and trimming were read from the DNA, whereas the V and J calls and clone size are those reported in that table. The data hold 120,000 or so clones, with roughly nine tenths observed a single time. The CDR3 extends over 13 amino acids. Looked up from germline, CDR1 is SGHRS and CDR2 is YFSETQ. V shed 1 base and J shed 5 bases, with 8 bases lying between them. The sequence came from a human donor in a cohort sampled during active COVID-19. Sequenced material: peripheral blood. The genes are TRBV5-1 and TRBJ2-3; no clear D. As DNA, the CDR3 is TGCGCCAGCAGCTTGATCAGGCTAGATACGCAGTATTTT. The encoded protein is CASSLIRLDTQYF.